Presented here are 19 T cell receptor beta chains from one specimen sequenced in a study of CD8+ T cells in alopecia areata. cDNA serving as the sequencing template came from extracted, reverse transcribed RNA. Data came from immunoSEQ multiplex PCR; TCRdb stores just in-frame clones and leaves some out. In the table there are 130,000 to 150,000 clones, 51% of which are singletons. Material: CD4+ T cells sorted from blood, obtained at week 0. All receptors derive from a human donor with alopecia areata.

The gene calls are TRBV7-2 and TRBJ1-3, with D uncertain. Trimming left V 5 bases short and J 0 bases short, with 11 bases between. This CDR3 has 15 residues. Per the germline V gene, CDR1 is SGHTA and CDR2 is FQGNSA. CDR3 protein: CASSPELGSGNTIYF. For the CDR3, the DNA is TGTGCCAGCAGCCCTGAGTTGGGCTCTGGAAACACCATATATTTT.

This chain uses TRBV23-1 with TRBJ1-2; TRBD1 agrees at 8 bases. TRBV23-1 is an ORF for which the function is uncertain. Trimming at V came to 6 bases and at J to 3 bases, leaving 0 bases not matched to a gene. The CDR3 totals 12 residues. The CDR3 spells CASRTGDYGYTF. The CDR3 region has the DNA TGCGCCAGCAGGACAGGGGACTATGGCTACACCTTC.

This clone was seen a handful of times. This chain links TRBV29-1 with TRBJ2-3, with TRBD1 matching over 7 bases. CDR3 size: 14 residues. J gave up 0 bases and V 4 bases, and 4 bases lay outside the gene matches. Per the germline V gene, CDR1 is SQVTM and CDR2 is ANQGSEA. The DNA for the CDR3 is TGCAGCGTTGTGGGACAGACTAGCACAGATACGCAGTATTTT. This encodes CSVVGQTSTDTQYF.

The chain carries TRBV7-2 and TRBJ2-3; D unresolved. This CDR3 is built from 16 residues. CDR1 is SGHTA, CDR2 FQGNSA, per germline. V gave up 10 bases and J gave up 2 bases, with 22 bases separating them. The CDR3 DNA sequence: TGTGCCATTTCCCCCGTGGTCGGAGCTTCCACAGATACGCAGTATTTT. Encoded protein: CAISPVVGASTDTQYF.

This clone has more than one count but fewer than ten. The chain joins TRBV6-1 to TRBJ1-5; weak D call: TRBD1 (5 bases). The CDR3 loop spans 14 amino acids. Germline V CDR1 and CDR2: MNHNS, SASEGT. The V end was cut by 6 bases, the J end by 9 bases, with 18 bases between. CDR3 region: CASSQRDALGPQHF. DNA of the CDR3: TGTGCCAGCAGCCAACGGGACGCCTTGGGGCCCCAGCATTTT.

The rearrangement uses TRBV7-8 and TRBJ2-3; TRBD2 matches 12 bases. CDR1 SGHVS and CDR2 FQNEAQ come from the germline V gene. The ends lost 1 base at V and 6 bases at J; junction bases unmatched: 11. The CDR3 loop spans 18 amino acids. CDR3 coding DNA: TGTGCCAGCAGCTTAGGACTAGCGGGAGCCCCGGGGGGTGATACGCAGTATTTT. This encodes CASSLGLAGAPGGDTQYF.

The chain employs TRBV30 and TRBJ1-2, with TRBD1 as a possible D gene (5 bases). The CDR3 sequence is 11 residues long. CDR1 and CDR2 (germline): GTSNPN, SVGIG (reference sequence). V dropped 4 bases and J dropped 7 bases, with 10 bases sitting between them. CDR3 loop: CAWKSGTGYTF. The CDR3 DNA is TGTGCCTGGAAGTCAGGGACTGGCTACACCTTC.

The V gene is TRBV6-6, the J gene TRBJ2-1; the D is unclear. The germline gives CDR1 MNHNY, CDR2 SVGAGI (reference sequence). The V gene lost 2 bases and the J gene lost 8 bases, with 4 bases spanning the gap. The CDR3 totals 11 residues. The CDR3 DNA reads TGTGCCAGCAGTTACCTGCATGAGCAGTTCTTC. As protein: CASSYLHEQFF.

V usage is TRBV6-1 and J usage is TRBJ2-5; D is perhaps TRBD1 (5 bases). The CDR3 extends over 15 amino acids. The germline V and J ends were trimmed by 6 bases and 5 bases, with 19 bases remaining between them. Germline V gene lookup returns CDR1 MNHNS and CDR2 SASEGT. The CDR3 loop is CASRTAGSSVETQYF. The CDR3 nucleotides are TGTGCCAGCAGAACGGCAGGGTCCTCGGTGGAGACCCAGTACTTC.

A few counts support this clone. The CDR3 loop is CASSYLTSGFGELFF. As DNA, the CDR3 is TGTGCCAGCAGCTACCTGACTAGCGGTTTCGGGGAGCTGTTTTTT. The rearrangement uses TRBV11-2 and TRBJ2-2, with 9 bases that match TRBD2. Looked up from germline, CDR1 is SGHAT and CDR2 is FQNNGV. V was pared by 4 bases and J by 7 bases, with 7 bases of the junction left unmatched. The CDR3 contains 15 residues. Full variable domain (rest looked up from reference TRBV11-2 and TRBJ2-2): EAGVAQSPRYKIIEKRQSVAFWCNPISGHATLYWYQQILGQGPKLLIQFQNNGVVDDSQLPKDRFSAERLKGVDSTLKIQPAKLEDSAVYLCASSYLTSGFGELFFGEGSRLTVL.

This sequence joins TRBV4-3 and TRBJ2-7, with TRBD1 matching over 8 bases. V gave up 3 bases and J gave up 4 bases; unmatched junction bases: 5. The CDR3 contains 14 residues. CDR1 and CDR2 from the germline V gene are LGHNA and YSLEER. The CDR3 DNA follows: TGCGCCAGCAGCCAGCGGACAGGGAAGTACGAGCAGTACTTC. Translated: CASSQRTGKYEQYF.

V is TRBV29-1 and J is TRBJ2-1; 11 nucleotides agree with TRBD1. This CDR3 spans 14 amino acids. The V gene's germline CDR1 is SQVTM and CDR2 ANQGSEA. Trimming cost V 2 bases and J 7 bases; bases outside gene matches: 4. CDR3 in amino acids: CSVERGTGGNEQFF. The CDR3, as DNA: TGCAGCGTTGAACGCGGGACAGGGGGTAATGAGCAGTTCTTC.

This clone was seen a few times. The gene calls are TRBV6-5 and TRBJ2-5; possible D gene TRBD2, 5 bases. This CDR3 comprises 13 residues. CDR1 MNHEY and CDR2 SVGAGI come from the germline V gene. Trimming removed 4 bases from V and 0 bases from J, with 6 bases in between. The CDR3 reads CASSLAYQETQYF. The CDR3 nucleotides are TGTGCCAGCAGTTTAGCGTACCAAGAGACCCAGTACTTC.

The chain's CDR3 is CASSLNFGTGTYEQYF. The CDR3 DNA follows: TGTGCCAGCAGCTTAAACTTTGGGACAGGGACCTACGAGCAGTACTTC. The J gene is TRBJ2-7, the V gene TRBV11-2, with 9 positions matching TRBD1. The junction had 7 bases not matched to a gene; V was cut back by 2 bases and J by 2 bases. The CDR3 consists of 16 residues. Germline V CDR1 and CDR2: SGHAT, FQNNGV.

The chain combines TRBV4-1 with TRBJ2-3, with TRBD2 identical over 7 bases. The germline V gene has CDR1 MGHRA and CDR2 YSYEKL. The junction had 8 bases not matched to a gene; V was cut back by 1 base and J by 4 bases. This CDR3 is 16 amino acids long. The CDR3 DNA follows: TGCGCCAGCAGCCAAGTTCTTCGCGGGAGCCCAGATACGCAGTATTTT. Its translation is CASSQVLRGSPDTQYF.

The genes are TRBV7-9 and TRBJ2-7; perhaps TRBD1 as D (6 bases). CDR3 length equals 13 residues. V was shortened by 0 bases and J by 5 bases, with 8 bases between the two germline ends. Germline values: CDR1 SEHNR, CDR2 FQNEAQ (reference sequence). The CDR3 protein is CASSLAYRDEQYF. The CDR3 DNA sequence: TGTGCCAGCAGCTTAGCCTACAGGGACGAGCAGTACTTC. The full variable domain, its missing parts supplied by reference TRBV7-9 and TRBJ2-7, is DTGVSQNPRHKITKRGQNVTFRCDPISEHNRLYWYRQTLGQGPEFLTYFQNEAQLEKSRLLSDRFSAERPKGSFSTLEIQRTEQGDSAMYLCASSLAYRDEQYFGPGTRLTVT.

The chain uses TRBV30 and TRBJ1-5, with TRBD1 matching 7 bases. CDR1 is GTSNPN, CDR2 SVGIG, per germline (reference sequence). The CDR3 loop spans 14 amino acids. The V gene end was trimmed by 7 bases and the J gene end by 4 bases; junction bases not matched to a gene: 10. CDR3 bases: TGTGCCTTCTCCCTGGACAGGAGTAATCAGCCCCAGCATTTT. Protein product: CAFSLDRSNQPQHF.

The chain joins TRBV5-1 to TRBJ2-7; 8 bases are a match to TRBD2. Germline V CDR1 and CDR2: SGHRS, YFSETQ. V dropped 3 bases and J dropped 6; count of bases not matched to a gene: 17. The CDR3 contains 17 residues. The CDR3 bases are TGCGCCAGCAGCTCATCCGTCCGGCGGGAGGTCCTCGGCGAGCAGTACTTC. Translation gives CASSSSVRREVLGEQYF.

This chain connects TRBV6-5 to TRBJ2-3; 7 nucleotides align to TRBD2. CDR3 length: 16 amino acids. Germline V gene sequence: CDR1 MNHEY, CDR2 SVGAGI. The V and J ends lost 4 bases and 4 bases, in that order; junction bases with no gene match: 11. CDR3 coding DNA: TGTGCCAGCAGTTTTGGCGGGAGTTCCCGTGCAGATACGCAGTATTTT. The encoded protein is CASSFGGSSRADTQYF.